What follows are 30 T cell receptor beta chains derived from one specimen sequenced in a study of blood T cell repertoires in COVID-19. Sequencing was performed with immunoSEQ multiplex PCR; in TCRdb, only in-frame clones are kept and a portion is missing. The data show around 130,000 clones, with around 85% seen just once and 3% to 5% held by the top ten. The sample was peripheral blood. Receptor source: a man aged 60 to 75 with acute or convalescent COVID-19.

This clone was seen only once. The chain uses TRBV5-6 and TRBJ1-4; the match to TRBD1 covers 7 bases. This CDR3 is 15 amino acids long. Trimming removed 5 bases from V and 5 bases from J; junction bases left unmatched: 9. Germline CDR1 SGHDT, CDR2 YYEEEE. The DNA of the CDR3 is TGTGCCAGCAGAAAGTGGGACAGTGGAAATGAAAAACTGTTTTTT. Protein product: CASRKWDSGNEKLFF.

The rearrangement links TRBV5-1 to TRBJ2-3; 13 bases are shared with TRBD2. CDR3 length: 15 amino acids. Germline assignment: CDR1 SGHRS and CDR2 YFSETQ. V shed 4 bases and J 5 bases; nucleotides not matched to a gene: 4. Written as DNA, the CDR3 is TGCGCCAGCAGCCTGACTAGCGGGAGGTTAGATACGCAGTATTTT. Its translation: CASSLTSGRLDTQYF.

The chain uses TRBV4-2 and TRBJ1-4; TRBD1 agrees at 11 bases. The CDR3 has 17 residues. The germline gives CDR1 LGHNA, CDR2 YNFKEQ. Trimming removed 1 base from V and 8 bases from J; junction bases left unmatched: 9. In DNA form, the CDR3 reads TGTGCCAGCAGCCAAGCCCAACAGGACAGGGGGCGGGAAAAACTGTTTTTT. Translating gives CASSQAQQDRGREKLFF.

A word on this clone: This CDR3 is also generated by other DNA sequences in the sample. The CDR3 spells CASSVGLTYEQYF. The CDR3 nucleotides are TGTGCCAGCAGCGTAGGACTTACCTACGAGCAGTACTTC. The chain has TRBV9 and TRBJ2-7, with D hard to call. V was cut by 0 bases and J by 2 bases, with 6 bases left in between. Germline V CDR1 and CDR2: SGDLS, YYNGEE. The length of the CDR3 is 13 residues.

The chain employs TRBV3-1 (or the pseudogene TRBV3-2) and TRBJ2-1, with D hard to call. CDR3 length: 15 residues. Germline CDR1 and CDR2: LGHDT and YNNKEL (reference sequence). V was trimmed by 0 bases and J by 2 bases, leaving 8 bases between them. CDR3 nucleotides: TGTGCCAGCAGCCAAGATTACGGTACCTACAATGAGCAGTTCTTC. Amino acid sequence: CASSQDYGTYNEQFF.

The chain joins TRBV27 to TRBJ2-7; D is unresolved. Germline CDR1 is MNHEY and CDR2 is SMNVEV (reference sequence). V lost 8 bases and J 4 bases, leaving 18 bases between the germline ends. CDR3 length: 14 residues. CDR3 nucleotide sequence: TGTGCCAGCTCCGGAGATGCCACGGCGTACGAGCAGTACTTC. This encodes CASSGDATAYEQYF.

This rearrangement joins TRBV27 to TRBJ2-2, with TRBD2 matching over 8 bases. V shed 6 bases, J shed 3 bases, and the junction held 9 bases outside the gene matches. This CDR3 comprises 16 residues. The germline gives CDR1 MNHEY, CDR2 SMNVEV (reference sequence). The CDR3 coding sequence is TGTGCCAGCAGGATCGGAGCGGGAGCGTACACCGGGGAGCTGTTTTTT. This sequence encodes CASRIGAGAYTGELFF.

This sequence joins TRBV6-5 and TRBJ1-5; D is possibly TRBD1 (6 bases). Germline assignment: CDR1 MNHEY and CDR2 SVGAGI. V lost 0 bases and J 2 bases, leaving 8 bases between the germline ends. The CDR3 loop spans 15 amino acids. The CDR3 bases are TGTGCCAGCAGTTACTCACAGGGAGGCAATCAGCCCCAGCATTTT. Protein: CASSYSQGGNQPQHF.

The V and J genes are TRBV7-2 and TRBJ1-2; TRBD1 matches 8 bases. Looked up from germline, CDR1 is SGHTA and CDR2 is FQGNSA. Losses at the gene ends were 2 bases for V and 7 bases for J; bases not matched to a gene: 12. The CDR3 loop spans 16 amino acids. DNA for the CDR3: TGTGCCAGCAGCTTAATATGGGCAGGGGGCGTCGGTGGCTACACCTTC. The encoded protein is CASSLIWAGGVGGYTF.

The rearrangement joins TRBV19 to TRBJ1-2; 10 bases are shared with TRBD1. The CDR3 sequence is 15 residues long. The germline CDR1 and CDR2 sequences are LNHDA and SQIVND (reference sequence). V shed 8 bases, J shed 8 bases, and the junction held 14 bases outside the gene matches. The CDR3 sequence is CASFQGTGADIGYTF. The CDR3 DNA is TGTGCCAGTTTTCAAGGGACAGGGGCGGACATAGGCTACACCTTC.

J is TRBJ2-7 and V is TRBV28; 9 positions agree with TRBD1. Germline CDR1 MDHEN, CDR2 SYDVKM. CDR3 length: 15 amino acids. V gave up 4 bases and J gave up 5 bases; unmatched junction bases: 9. CDR3 amino acids: CASSSPGQGTHEQYF. The CDR3, as DNA: TGTGCCAGCAGTTCTCCGGGACAGGGTACCCACGAGCAGTACTTC.

The chain combines TRBV7-3 with TRBJ2-1; 9 nucleotides agree with TRBD2. Germline CDR1 reads SGHTA; CDR2 reads FQGTGA. J lost 1 base, V lost 5 bases, and 6 bases had no gene match. This CDR3 spans 16 amino acids. The CDR3 protein is CASSPTSGRSYNEQFF. In DNA, the CDR3 is TGTGCCAGCAGCCCAACAAGCGGGAGGTCCTACAATGAGCAGTTCTTC.

This chain uses TRBV6-5 with TRBJ2-3, with 10 bases that match TRBD2. The junction had 6 bases not matched to a gene; V was cut back by 8 bases and J by 1 base. Germline CDR1 reads MNHEY; CDR2 reads SVGAGI. The CDR3 consists of 15 residues. For the CDR3, the DNA is TGTGCCAGCGCCCACGGACTAGCGGGCACAGATACGCAGTATTTT. Its protein product is CASAHGLAGTDTQYF.

The CDR3 DNA follows: TGTGCCAGCAGTTTGGTAGCTGTCAATCAGCCCCAGCATTTT. This encodes CASSLVAVNQPQHF. This chain uses TRBV28 with TRBJ1-5; unclear D gene. Germline-derived CDR1 and CDR2 are MDHEN and SYDVKM. The CDR3 contains 14 residues. The germline V and J ends were trimmed by 3 bases and 3 bases, with 9 bases remaining between them.

This sequence joins TRBV6-5 and TRBJ2-7; 7 bases agree with TRBD1. Germline CDR1 is MNHEY and CDR2 is SVGAGI. The J segment lost 12 bases and the V segment lost 9 bases, leaving 11 bases of the junction unmatched. This CDR3 has 11 residues. CDR3 nucleotide sequence: TGTGCCAGTGGACAGGCTCCATGGGGGTACTTC. This encodes CASGQAPWGYF.

V gene TRBV28 combines with J gene TRBJ2-5, with TRBD2 identical over 11 bases. V gave up 5 bases and J gave up 2 bases; unmatched junction bases: 7. This CDR3 has 16 residues. Germline-derived CDR1 and CDR2 are MDHEN and SYDVKM. DNA for the CDR3: TGTGCCAGCAGTGTCAACTTAGCGGGAGGGCAAGAGACCCAGTACTTC. Translating it yields CASSVNLAGGQETQYF.

The chain is built from TRBV28 and TRBJ2-1; 7 nucleotides align to TRBD2. The CDR3 covers 15 residues. Trimming cost V 7 bases and J 3 bases; bases outside gene matches: 9. Germline lookup yields CDR1 MDHEN and CDR2 SYDVKM. Here the CDR3 reads CASKAGGGSYNEQFF. CDR3 sequence (DNA): TGTGCCAGCAAAGCCGGCGGGGGAAGCTACAATGAGCAGTTCTTC.

V and J are TRBV27 and TRBJ1-2; 8 bases match TRBD1. Germline-derived CDR1 and CDR2 are MNHEY and SMNVEV (reference sequence). The CDR3 consists of 15 residues. V shed 6 bases, J shed 2 bases, and the junction held 8 bases outside the gene matches. Here the CDR3 reads CASSNTGGRNYGYTF. CDR3 nucleotide sequence: TGTGCCAGCAGCAATACAGGGGGGAGAAACTATGGCTACACCTTC.

The V call is TRBV3-1 (or the pseudogene TRBV3-2), the J call TRBJ2-7; TRBD2 agrees at 7 bases. Germline V CDR1 and CDR2: LGHDT, YNNKEL (reference sequence). V gave up 4 bases and J gave up 4 bases; unmatched junction bases: 7. The length of the CDR3 is 14 residues. This CDR3 reads CASSPGLNLYEQYF. The CDR3 region has the DNA TGTGCCAGCAGCCCGGGACTAAACCTTTACGAGCAGTACTTC.

This clone was detected only a few times. The chain couples TRBV29-1 to TRBJ1-2, with 7 bases aligning to TRBD1. The CDR3 is made up of 13 amino acids. CDR1 and CDR2 (germline): SQVTM, ANQGSEA. V dropped 4 bases and J dropped 4; count of bases not matched to a gene: 6. The CDR3 bases are TGCAGCGTTGTCGACAGGGCTAGCTATGGCTACACCTTC. Its translation is CSVVDRASYGYTF.

The chain uses TRBV3-1 (or the pseudogene TRBV3-2) and TRBJ2-3; D is uncertain. This CDR3 is 16 amino acids long. V shed 0 bases and J shed 1 base, with 11 bases lying between them. Germline CDR1 and CDR2: LGHDT and YNNKEL (reference sequence). CDR3 DNA sequence: TGTGCCAGCAGCCAAGATTCCGGCGGCGGCACAGATACGCAGTATTTT. Translated: CASSQDSGGGTDTQYF.

The genes are TRBV20-1 and TRBJ2-7, with 11 bases lining up with TRBD1. Germline V gives CDR1 DFQATT, CDR2 SNEGSKA (reference sequence). There are 14 residues in the CDR3. The J segment lost 3 bases and the V segment lost 3 bases, leaving 4 bases of the junction unmatched. This chain's CDR3 is CSASGDRGSYEQYF. CDR3 in DNA: TGCAGTGCTAGTGGGGACAGGGGGAGCTACGAGCAGTACTTC.

The CDR3 coding sequence is TGTGCCAGCAGCCAGACGGGACTAGCGGATGACAATGAGCAGTTCTTC. Translation: CASSQTGLADDNEQFF. The chain couples TRBV4-2 to TRBJ2-1; TRBD2 aligns across 11 bases. The V gene end was trimmed by 3 bases and the J gene end by 5 bases; junction bases not matched to a gene: 6. The V gene's germline CDR1 is LGHNA and CDR2 YNFKEQ. CDR3 length: 16 residues.

The chain carries TRBV2 and TRBJ2-1, with 10 bases identical to TRBD2. CDR1 and CDR2 from the germline V gene are SNHLY and FYNNEI. Unmatched junction bases numbered 7, after V lost 7 bases and J lost 7 bases. The CDR3 is 14 amino acids. CDR3 sequence reads: CASTLAGGRNEQFF. DNA for the CDR3: TGTGCCAGCACCTTAGCGGGAGGCCGGAATGAGCAGTTCTTC.

The chain links TRBV12-3 or TRBV12-4 to TRBJ1-3; D is uncertain. The CDR3 runs 13 residues. V gave up 2 bases and J gave up 8 bases, with 10 bases separating them. The DNA of the CDR3 is TGTGCCAGCAGTTTAACGCCCAGTGACACCATATATTTT. It specifies CASSLTPSDTIYF.

The rearrangement uses TRBV5-6 and TRBJ1-6; TRBD1 agrees at 9 bases. This CDR3 is 16 amino acids long. The germline V gene has CDR1 SGHDT and CDR2 YYEEEE. J was trimmed by 9 bases and V by 4 bases; bases with no gene match: 11. The CDR3 DNA reads TGTGCCAGCAGCGACACAACAGGGGGCTGGAGTTCACCCCTCCACTTT. As protein: CASSDTTGGWSSPLHF. Supplemented by reference TRBV5-6 and TRBJ1-6, the full variable domain reads DAGVTQSPTHLIKTRGQQVTLRCSPKSGHDTVSWYQQALGQGPQFIFQYYEEEERQRGNFPDRFSGHQFPNYSSELNVNALLLGDSALYLCASSDTTGGWSSPLHFGNGTRLTVT.

Points on this clone: One end of the junction does not line up with germline, which may come from a read error. This chain links TRBV7-7 with TRBJ2-1; TRBD1 agrees at 9 bases. This CDR3 comprises 14 residues. Germline V gives CDR1 SSHAT, CDR2 FNYEAQ (reference sequence). Here the CDR3 DNA reads TGTGCTAGCAGCTCGGGACAGGGCGACAATGAGCAGTTCTTC. Translated, it gives CASSSGQGDNEQFF.

J is TRBJ2-7 and V is TRBV11-2, with D maybe TRBD1 (6 bases). CDR1 is SGHAT and CDR2 is FQNNGV in the germline V gene. The CDR3 covers 13 residues. Trimming removed 4 bases at V and 3 bases at J, with 10 bases between. The CDR3 loop reads CASSWTVLYEQYF. Written as DNA, the CDR3 is TGTGCCAGCAGCTGGACAGTGCTCTACGAGCAGTACTTC.

The chain couples TRBV9 to TRBJ2-1; the match to TRBD2 covers 7 bases. V gave up 0 bases and J gave up 8 bases; unmatched junction bases: 8. CDR3 size: 15 residues. The V gene's germline CDR1 is SGDLS and CDR2 YYNGEE. The CDR3 here is CASSVGGRGGDEQFF. CDR3 DNA sequence: TGTGCCAGCAGCGTAGGCGGGAGAGGAGGTGATGAGCAGTTCTTC.

The chain has TRBV11-2 and TRBJ2-7; D possibly corresponds to TRBD2 (5 bases). The CDR3 contains 15 residues. Between the trimmed V and J ends, which lost 3 bases and 4 bases, there was a span of 16 bases. Germline V CDR1 and CDR2: SGHAT, FQNNGV. DNA for the CDR3: TGTGCCAGCAGCTTGGGTCGGGATTTAGCTTACGAGCAGTACTTC. This translates into CASSLGRDLAYEQYF. Combining the CDR3 with reference TRBV11-2 and TRBJ2-7 gives the whole variable domain EAGVAQSPRYKIIEKRQSVAFWCNPISGHATLYWYQQILGQGPKLLIQFQNNGVVDDSQLPKDRFSAERLKGVDSTLKIQPAKLEDSAVYLCASSLGRDLAYEQYFGPGTRLTVT.